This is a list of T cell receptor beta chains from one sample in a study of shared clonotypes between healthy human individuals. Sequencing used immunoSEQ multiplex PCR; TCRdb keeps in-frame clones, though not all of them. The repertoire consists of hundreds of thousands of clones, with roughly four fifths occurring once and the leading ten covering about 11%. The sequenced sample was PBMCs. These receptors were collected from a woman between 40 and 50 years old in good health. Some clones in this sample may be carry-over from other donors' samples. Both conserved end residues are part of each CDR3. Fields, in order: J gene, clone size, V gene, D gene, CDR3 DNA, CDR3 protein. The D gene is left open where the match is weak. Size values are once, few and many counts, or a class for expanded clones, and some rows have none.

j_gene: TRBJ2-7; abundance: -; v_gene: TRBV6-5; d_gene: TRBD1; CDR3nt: TGTGCCAGCAGCCGGGACAGGGTCGCTTCCTACGAGCAGTACTTC; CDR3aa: CASSRDRVASYEQYF
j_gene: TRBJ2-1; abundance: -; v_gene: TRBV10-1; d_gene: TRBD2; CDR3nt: TGCGCCAGACCGGGACTAGCGCCCAATAGCTCCTACAATGAGCAGTTCTTC; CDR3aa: CARPGLAPNSSYNEQFF
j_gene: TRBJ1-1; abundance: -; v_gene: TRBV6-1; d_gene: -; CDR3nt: TGTGCCAGCCGGGGTACCCCGTCGAACACTGAAGCTTTCTTT; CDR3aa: CASRGTPSNTEAFF
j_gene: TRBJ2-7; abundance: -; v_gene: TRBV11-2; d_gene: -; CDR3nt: TGTGCCAGCAGCTTAGACGGCGGGATGCCCCTGGAGCAGTACTTC; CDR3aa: CASSLDGGMPLEQYF
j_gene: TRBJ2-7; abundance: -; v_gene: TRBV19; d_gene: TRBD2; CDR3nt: TGTGCCAGTAGTATAGATACTAGCGGGACGTACGAGCAGTACTTC; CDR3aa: CASSIDTSGTYEQYF
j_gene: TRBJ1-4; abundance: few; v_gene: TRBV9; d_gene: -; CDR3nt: TGTGCCAGCAGCCTTAGAGGGACAAGCAATGAAAAACTGTTTTTT; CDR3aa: CASSLRGTSNEKLFF
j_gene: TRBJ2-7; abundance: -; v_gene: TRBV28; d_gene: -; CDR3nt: TGTGCCACCGTCCGGACCGACTACGAGCAGTACTTC; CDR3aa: CATVRTDYEQYF
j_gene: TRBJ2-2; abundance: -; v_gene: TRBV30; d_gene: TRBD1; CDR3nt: TGTGCCTGGAGTGAGAGCCCGGGACAGGCCACCGGGGAGCTGTTTTTT; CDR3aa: CAWSESPGQATGELFF
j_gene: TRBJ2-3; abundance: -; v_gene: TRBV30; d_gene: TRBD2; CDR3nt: TGTGCCTGGAGGCGACTAGCGGGAGAGGGGACATCGCAGTATTTT; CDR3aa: CAWRRLAGEGTSQYF
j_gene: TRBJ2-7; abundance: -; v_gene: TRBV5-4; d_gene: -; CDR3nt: TGTGCCAGCAGCCCGGACTATGGCGGGATTGACGAGCAGTACTTC; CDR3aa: CASSPDYGGIDEQYF